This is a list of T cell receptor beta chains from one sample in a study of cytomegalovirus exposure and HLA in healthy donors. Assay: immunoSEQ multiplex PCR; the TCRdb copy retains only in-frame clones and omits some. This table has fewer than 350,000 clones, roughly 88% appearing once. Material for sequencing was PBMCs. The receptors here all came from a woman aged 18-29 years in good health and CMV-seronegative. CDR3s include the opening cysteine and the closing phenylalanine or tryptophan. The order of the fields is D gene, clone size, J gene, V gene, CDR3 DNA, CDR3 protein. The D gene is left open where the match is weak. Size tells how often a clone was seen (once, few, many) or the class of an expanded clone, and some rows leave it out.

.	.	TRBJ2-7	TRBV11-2	TGTGCCAGCAGCTATCGGCGGCGGGGGCCCGAGCAGTACTTC	CASSYRRRGPEQYF
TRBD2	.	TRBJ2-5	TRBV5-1	TGCGCCAGCAGCTTATCACTAGCGGGATCAGAGACCCAGTACTTC	CASSLSLAGSETQYF
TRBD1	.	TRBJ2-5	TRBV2	TGTGCCAGCCGGGACAGGGGATTGGTGACCCAGTACTTC	CASRDRGLVTQYF
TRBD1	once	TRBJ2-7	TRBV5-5	TGTGCCAGCAGCTTGCTCGCGGGACAGGGGACCTACAATCGCTACGAGCAGTACTTC	CASSLLAGQGTYNRYEQYF
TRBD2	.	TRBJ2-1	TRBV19	TGTGCCAGTAGTAAACTAGCGGGAGGTCTCTACAATGAGCAGTTCTTC	CASSKLAGGLYNEQFF
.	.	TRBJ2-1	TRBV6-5	TGTGCCAGCAGTTACGTAGGAGGTGAGCAGTTCTTC	CASSYVGGEQFF
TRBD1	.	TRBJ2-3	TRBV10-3	TGTGCCATCAGTGAGCCGGACAGGACAGATACGCAGTATTTT	CAISEPDRTDTQYF
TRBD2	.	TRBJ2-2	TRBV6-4	TGTGCCAGCAGTGACTCGAGGGTCCTAGCGGGAGGGACCGGGGAGCTGTTTTTT	CASSDSRVLAGGTGELFF
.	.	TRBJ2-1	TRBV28	TGTGCCAGCAGCCCTCTTGGTGCTGGCCACTCCTACAATGAGCAGTTCTTC	CASSPLGAGHSYNEQFF
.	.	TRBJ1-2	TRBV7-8	TGTGCCAGCAGCTCTGGGGGGGGCCTATCCTATGGCTACACCTTC	CASSSGGGLSYGYTF
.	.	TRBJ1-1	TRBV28	TGTGCCAGCAGCGGTACAGGGCTTATTGAAGCTTTCTTT	CASSGTGLIEAFF
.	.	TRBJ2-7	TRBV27	TGTGCCAGCAGTTCCTATCCGGGCGAGCAGTACTTC	CASSSYPGEQYF
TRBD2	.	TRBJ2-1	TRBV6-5	TGTGCCAGCAGTCAGCTAGCGGGAGTTTACAATGAGCAGTTCTTC	CASSQLAGVYNEQFF
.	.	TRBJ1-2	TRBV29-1	TGCAGCGTTGTTCAGGGAACTAACTATGGCTACACCTTC	CSVVQGTNYGYTF
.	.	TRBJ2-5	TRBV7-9	TGTGCCAGCAGCGAGAGAACGACTAGGACCGTAGAGACCCAGTACTTC	CASSERTTRTVETQYF
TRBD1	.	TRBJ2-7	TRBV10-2	TGCGCCAGCAGTGAGTCTGGACAGGGTCTCTACGAGCAGTACTTC	CASSESGQGLYEQYF
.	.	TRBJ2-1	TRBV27	TGTGCCAGCAGTTTCTGGCGGAGAAGCTCCTACAATGAGCAGTTCTTC	CASSFWRRSSYNEQFF
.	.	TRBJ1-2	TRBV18	TGTGCCAGCTCACCACAGGGCGGCCAGGGTGGCTACACCTTC	CASSPQGGQGGYTF
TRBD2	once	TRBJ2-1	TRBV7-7	TGTGCTAGCAGCCTCGGGGCTAGCGGGAGGAATGAGCAGTTCTTC	CASSLGASGRNEQFF
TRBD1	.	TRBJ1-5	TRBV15	TGTGCCACCAGCAGAGATAGTTTGGGCAGGGGGTCTTTTGGCAATCAGCCCCAGCATTTT	CATSRDSLGRGSFGNQPQHF
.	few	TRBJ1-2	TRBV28	TGTGCCGCACAGGCTTTCTATGGCTACACCTTC	CAAQAFYGYTF
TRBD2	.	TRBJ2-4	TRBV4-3	TGCGCCAGCAGCCAAGATGTGGGAGGGGCGAAAGGGCGGAGGGCCAAAAACATTCAGTACTTC	CASSQDVGGAKGRRAKNIQYF
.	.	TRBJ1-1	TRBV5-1	TGCGCCAGCAGCTTGGGACAGTACACTGAAGCTTTCTTT	CASSLGQYTEAFF
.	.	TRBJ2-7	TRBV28	TGTGCCAGCAGCTCCCCAAACAGGGTTTACGAGCAGTACTTC	CASSSPNRVYEQYF
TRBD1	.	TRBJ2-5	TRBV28	TGTGCCAGCAGTGACCTAAGAGACAGGGGGAAGTACTTC	CASSDLRDRGKYF
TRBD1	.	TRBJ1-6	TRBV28	TGTGCCAGCAAGGGACAGGGGAGAAATTCACCCCTCCACTTT	CASKGQGRNSPLHF
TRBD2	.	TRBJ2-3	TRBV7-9	TGTGCCAGCAGCTTTTTACTAGCGGTCACAGATACGCAGTATTTT	CASSFLLAVTDTQYF
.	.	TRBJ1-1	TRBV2	TGTGCCAGCAGTTTACCCCTAGTGGACAGATTGAACACTGAAGCTTTCTTT	CASSLPLVDRLNTEAFF
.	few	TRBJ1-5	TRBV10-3	TGTGCCATCAGTGGACAGGAGGGCAATCAGCCCCAGCATTTT	CAISGQEGNQPQHF
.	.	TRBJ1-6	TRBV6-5	TGTGCCAGCAGTGCGGGGGTCTCACCCCTCCACTTT	CASSAGVSPLHF
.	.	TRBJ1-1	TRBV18	TGTGCCAGCTCACCAGATCTGAGCACTGAAGCTTTCTTT	CASSPDLSTEAFF
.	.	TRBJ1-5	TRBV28	TGTGCCAGCACCCTGGACCGGGACTTCGATCAGCCCCAGCATTTT	CASTLDRDFDQPQHF
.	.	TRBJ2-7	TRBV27	TGTGCCAGCAGTTTAGGGGGGGCGGCCTACGAGCAGTACTTC	CASSLGGAAYEQYF
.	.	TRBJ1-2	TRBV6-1	TGTGCCAGCAGTGGGGCGGGCGCCTGGGGCTACACCTTC	CASSGAGAWGYTF
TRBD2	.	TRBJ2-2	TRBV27	TGTGCCAGCAGCATAGATAGCGGGACCGCACTTGGGGGGGAGCTGTTTTTT	CASSIDSGTALGGELFF
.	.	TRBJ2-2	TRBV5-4	TGTGCCAGCAGCTTTGAGGGCGGGGAGCTGTTTTTT	CASSFEGGELFF
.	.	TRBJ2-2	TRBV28	TGTGCCAGCAGGGGAACGGGACAGAACACCGGGGAGCTGTTTTTT	CASRGTGQNTGELFF
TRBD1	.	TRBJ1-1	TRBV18	TGTGCCAGCTCACTGGCTCAACAGGGGGAGGGAACTGAAGCTTTCTTT	CASSLAQQGEGTEAFF
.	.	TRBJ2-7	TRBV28	TGTGCCAGCAGTTTAACGATCCCAGCGTACGAGCAGTACTTC	CASSLTIPAYEQYF
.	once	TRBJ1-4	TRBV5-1	TGCGCCAGTGCGCGGGACGTGGGTGAAAAACTGTTTTTT	CASARDVGEKLFF
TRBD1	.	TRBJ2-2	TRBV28	TGTGCCAGCAGCCCCGACAGGGGGTCTAACACCGGGGAGCTGTTTTTT	CASSPDRGSNTGELFF
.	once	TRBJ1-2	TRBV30	TGTGCCGAAAATGGAATGATAAGGGGTTTCTATGGCTACACCTTC	CAENGMIRGFYGYTF
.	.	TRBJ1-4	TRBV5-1	TGCGCCAGCAGCCTGTATGCACCCACCGGAGGGATTCATGAAAAACTGTTTTTT	CASSLYAPTGGIHEKLFF
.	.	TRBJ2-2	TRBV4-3	TGCGCCAGCAGCCAAGCTACCGGGGTAAACACCGGGGAGCTGTTTTTT	CASSQATGVNTGELFF
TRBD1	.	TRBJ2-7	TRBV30	TGTGCCTGGGCCGGGACAGGCTCCTACGAGCAGTACTTC	CAWAGTGSYEQYF
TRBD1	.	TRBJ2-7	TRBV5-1	TGCGCCAGCTCCTCACAGGGGCCCCACTCCTACGAGCAGTACTTC	CASSSQGPHSYEQYF
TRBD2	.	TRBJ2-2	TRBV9	TGTGCCAGCCTGGGAGGGGCCGGGGAGCTGTTTTTT	CASLGGAGELFF
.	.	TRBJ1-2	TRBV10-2	TGCGCCAGCAGTGCTTTTCCCGGTAGGAGTGGCTACACCTTC	CASSAFPGRSGYTF
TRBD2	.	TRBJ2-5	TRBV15	TGTGCCACCAGCGTGGGACTAGCGGGAGGATACCAAGAGACCCAGTACTTC	CATSVGLAGGYQETQYF
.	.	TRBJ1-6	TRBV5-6	TGTGCCAGCAGTTCAGGGATTTCACCCCTCCACTTT	CASSSGISPLHF
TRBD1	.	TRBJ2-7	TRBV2	TGTGCCAGTTTCCAAACAGGGGGATCCTACGAGCAGTACTTC	CASFQTGGSYEQYF
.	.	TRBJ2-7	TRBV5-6	TGTGCCAGCAGCACGGGACTCTCTGAGCAGTACTTC	CASSTGLSEQYF
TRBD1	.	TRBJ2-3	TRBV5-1	TGCGCCAGCAGCCTTGGACAGGGTGGCACAGATACGCAGTATTTT	CASSLGQGGTDTQYF
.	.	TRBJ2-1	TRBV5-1	TGCGCCAGCAGCACCCGAGGCTTCTGGCAGTTCTTC	CASSTRGFWQFF
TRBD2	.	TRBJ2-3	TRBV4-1	TGCGCCAGCAGCCACATAGCGGGAACCACAGATACGCAGTATTTT	CASSHIAGTTDTQYF